Described below is a single T cell receptor beta chain sequence and its context. This specimen belongs to a study of blood T cell repertoires in COVID-19. Study-level information: T cells, B-cell-depleted T cells, or PBMCs supplied cDNA or gDNA.

Data came from immunoSEQ multiplex PCR; TCRdb stores just in-frame clones and leaves some out. Of about 300,000 clones listed, around 86% were seen once; the top ten hold roughly 4.5%. The age range of participants was about 18 to 95 years, with residence in under 30 US areas. Recovered participants had two consecutive negative NP/OP PCR tests, healthcare professional clearance, or symptom resolution. Trimming cost V 5 bases and J 1 base, with 14 bases left between them. The CDR3 covers 15 residues. Germline values: CDR1 SGHAT, CDR2 FQNNGV. Input material: PBMCs or T cells enriched from blood (not recorded which). This TCR derives from a man aged 30 to 39 who had recovered from COVID-19. The chain recombines TRBV11-2 with TRBJ2-5, with a tentative D call TRBD2 (6 bases). For the CDR3, the DNA is TGTGCCAGCAGCCCCGGGACTGGACGCCAAGAGACCCAGTACTTC. It codes for CASSPGTGRQETQYF. The whole variable domain, filled in from reference TRBV11-2 and TRBJ2-5, reads EAGVAQSPRYKIIEKRQSVAFWCNPISGHATLYWYQQILGQGPKLLIQFQNNGVVDDSQLPKDRFSAERLKGVDSTLKIQPAKLEDSAVYLCASSPGTGRQETQYFGPGTRLLVL.